Listed below are T cell receptor beta chains from one sample, sequenced in a study of T cells after yellow fever vaccination. TCRdb redid the calling of the 5' RACE reads with MiXCR, one entry per CDR3 protein. The sample lists 300,000 to 400,000 distinct CDR3 sequences; about 9.5% were seen once. The sequences come from PBMCs, collected on the day of the first yellow fever vaccination. Every receptor here comes from a man younger than 30 who received the YFV17D yellow fever vaccine. Both conserved end residues are part of each CDR3. The order of the fields is clone size, J gene, D gene, V gene, CDR3 length, CDR3 DNA, CDR3 protein. A D gene is named only where the DNA matches it firmly. Where a row states a size, it is once, few, many or the class of an expanded clone; other rows omit it.

>few|TRBJ1-4|.|TRBV4-2|15
TGTGCCAGCAGCCAGGCAGGGATGAAGGCGGAAAAACTGTTTTTT
CASSQAGMKAEKLFF
>many|TRBJ2-7|.|TRBV7-6|15
TGTGCCAGCAGCCCACAGACGGACGTCTCCTACGAGCAGTACTTC
CASSPQTDVSYEQYF
>.|TRBJ2-3|TRBD2|TRBV9|16
TGTGCCAGCAGCATAAGTAGCGGGGGGAACACAGATACGCAGTATTTT
CASSISSGGNTDTQYF
>few|TRBJ2-1|.|TRBV7-7|15
TGTGCTAGCAGCTTAAGCTTATCACCTTACAATGAGCAGTTCTTC
CASSLSLSPYNEQFF
>many|TRBJ2-5|.|TRBV7-2|14
TGTGCCAGCAGCCGCGACAGGTTAGGGGAGACCCAGTACTTC
CASSRDRLGETQYF
>many|TRBJ2-2|TRBD2|TRBV6-1|16
TGTGCCAGCAGAACCGGGACTAGCGGGAACACCGGGGAGCTGTTTTTT
CASRTGTSGNTGELFF
>.|TRBJ2-2|.|TRBV10-1|13
TGCGCCAGCAGGATTGATTGGGCCGGGGAGCTGTTTTTT
CASRIDWAGELFF
>.|TRBJ2-5|TRBD2|TRBV7-2|16
TGTGCCAGCAGCTCCGTGCGGGGACTAGTAACGGAGACCCAGTACTTC
CASSSVRGLVTETQYF
>few|TRBJ1-1|.|TRBV12-3/TRBV12-4|15
TGTGCCAGCAGTTTTCAGGGGTTAGGGGCGGCCGCGGCTTTCTTT
CASSFQGLGAAAAFF
>.|TRBJ2-3|.|TRBV20-1|13
TGCAGTGCTAGCTGGACATTGGGGGATACGCAGTATTTT
CSASWTLGDTQYF
>few|TRBJ2-5|.|TRBV5-1|14
TGCGCCAGCAGCTTGGGAGGTCTCCTAGAGACCCAGTACTTC
CASSLGGLLETQYF
>.|TRBJ2-3|.|TRBV20-1|14
TGCAGTGCTAGGTACTCCTTGGGCACAGATACGCAGTATTTT
CSARYSLGTDTQYF
>.|TRBJ2-2|TRBD1|TRBV29-1|13
TGCAGCGTTACAGGGGCCAACACCGGGGAGCTGTTTTTT
CSVTGANTGELFF
>many|TRBJ2-7|.|TRBV4-1|14
TGCGCCAGCAGCCAAGACAGGGAGCCCTACGAGCAGTACTTC
CASSQDREPYEQYF
>.|TRBJ1-6|.|TRBV28|15
TGTGCCAGCAGCCTTATTCCAGGGTATAATTCACCCCTCCACTTT
CASSLIPGYNSPLHF
>.|TRBJ2-2|TRBD1|TRBV4-1|15
TGCGCCAGCAGCGGGGGACAGGGGCTCGACGGGGAGCTGTTTTTT
CASSGGQGLDGELFF
>.|TRBJ1-1|.|TRBV28|14
TGTGCCAGCAGTTTACCCCAATTGGAGACTGAAGCTTTCTTT
CASSLPQLETEAFF
>.|TRBJ2-2|TRBD2|TRBV2|17
TGTGCCAGCAGGGGGACTAGCGGGGGGCCCCACACCGGGGAGCTGTTTTTT
CASRGTSGGPHTGELFF
>once|TRBJ2-2|TRBD2|TRBV12-3/TRBV12-4|15
TGTGCCAGCAGTAAGACTAGCGGGGCCACCGGGGAGCTGTTTTTT
CASSKTSGATGELFF
>many|TRBJ2-7|TRBD1|TRBV10-1|12
TGCGCCACCGGGACAGGTCCCTACGAGCAGTACTTC
CATGTGPYEQYF
>.|TRBJ1-5|TRBD1|TRBV7-2|16
TGTGCCAGCAGCCCGGGGACAGGGACTTTTAATCAGCCCCAGCATTTT
CASSPGTGTFNQPQHF
>many|TRBJ2-1|.|TRBV3-1|15
TGTGCCAGCAGCCAAGAGTCCGGAGTCTACAATGAGCAGTTCTTC
CASSQESGVYNEQFF
>few|TRBJ1-5|.|TRBV20-1|15
TGCAGTGCCATGTCCGAACCCGATAGCAATCAGCCCCAGCATTTT
CSAMSEPDSNQPQHF
>few|TRBJ2-2|TRBD2|TRBV12-3/TRBV12-4|15
TGTGCCAGCTTCGCCCGAGCGGGGGGCACCGGGGAGCTGTTTTTT
CASFARAGGTGELFF
>.|TRBJ2-3|.|TRBV5-1|15
TGCGCCAGCAGCTTGCGGGGATACTTCACAGATACGCAGTATTTT
CASSLRGYFTDTQYF
>many|TRBJ2-6|.|TRBV12-3/TRBV12-4|15
TGTGCCAGCAGTTTAGGCTTCTCTGGGGCCAACGTCCTGACTTTC
CASSLGFSGANVLTF
>.|TRBJ1-2|.|TRBV4-1|14
TGCGCCAGCAGCCAAGATCTCTGGCAGCGCGGCTACACCTTC
CASSQDLWQRGYTF
>.|TRBJ2-1|TRBD2|TRBV12-3/TRBV12-4|12
TGTGCCAGCAGCCCTACTAGCGGAAATCAGTTCTTC
CASSPTSGNQFF
>few|TRBJ2-1|TRBD1|TRBV6-1|18
TGTGCCAGCGCGAGAGTTCAACTAAACAGGGGGCGCCTTAATGAGCAGTTCTTC
CASARVQLNRGRLNEQFF
>.|TRBJ1-5|TRBD1|TRBV29-1|12
TGCAGCGTTGGACAGGGGGATCAGCCCCAGCATTTT
CSVGQGDQPQHF
>.|TRBJ1-1|.|TRBV15|14
TGTGCCACCGAGGGTCTTATTCGGGTCACTGAAGCTTTCTTT
CATEGLIRVTEAFF
>.|TRBJ1-5|.|TRBV18|15
TGTGCCAGCTCACCTAAAGCGGACAGCCCAAACACCCAGCATTTT
CASSPKADSPNTQHF
>few|TRBJ2-1|TRBD2|TRBV20-1|16
TGCAGTGTCCCCCGGTGGGCGGGGGGGTCACAAAATGAGCAGTTCTTC
CSVPRWAGGSQNEQFF
>.|TRBJ1-2|.|TRBV11-1|18
TGTGCCAGCAGCTTAACGACCCTGGGGGTTTCGTTTAACTATGGCTACACCTTC
CASSLTTLGVSFNYGYTF
>.|TRBJ2-7|TRBD1|TRBV7-8|15
TGTGCCAGCAGCTTAGAGAGACAGGGGTCCTACGAGCAGTACTTC
CASSLERQGSYEQYF
>many|TRBJ2-1|.|TRBV7-2|11
TGTGCCAGCAGCCAGGCGTCTAGAGGGTTCTTC
CASSQASRGFF
>.|TRBJ1-1|.|TRBV28|13
TGTGCCAGCAAGGGACACATGAACACTGAAGCTTTCTTT
CASKGHMNTEAFF
>once|TRBJ2-5|.|TRBV5-1|14
TGCGCCAGCAGCTTGAAGTCCAGGGAAGAGACCCAGTACTTC
CASSLKSREETQYF